The T cell receptor beta chain described here comes from a study of cytomegalovirus exposure and HLA in healthy donors. V lost 0 bases and J lost 0, with 9 bases in between. CDR3 length equals 16 residues. Germline CDR1 and CDR2: LNHNV and YYDKDF (reference sequence). A note on this clone: The antigen remains unidentified.

The PCR was carried out with 60 Vbeta primers and 13 Jbeta primers. The protocol was immunoSEQ multiplex PCR, while the TCRdb copy is restricted to in-frame clones and leaves out a portion. In the table there are about 270,000 clones, 65% to 85% of which are singletons. The study, taken as a whole, reports: Sequences of the TCR beta chain were said to predict the HLA-A and HLA-B alleles of most subjects accurately. Later analysis reportedly placed an Asian-associated ancestry cluster below the approximately 650-donor mean in N-insertions. Presence/absence analyses assumed roughly uniform sequencing depth across donors. According to an earlier analysis, most TCR beta V segments yielded productive rearrangements about 90% or about 30% of the time.

This sequence joins TRBV15 and TRBJ1-3; maybe TRBD1 (6 bases). The sequence derives from a female donor in good health and CMV-seronegative. Sequenced material: PBMCs. The CDR3: CATSRDPQGSGNTIYF. CDR3 coding DNA: TGTGCCACCAGCAGAGATCCACAGGGCTCTGGAAACACCATATATTTT. Full variable domain (missing parts from reference TRBV15 and TRBJ1-3): DAMVIQNPRYQVTQFGKPVTLSCSQTLNHNVMYWYQQKSSQAPKLLFHYYDKDFNNEADTPDNFQSRRPNTSFCFLDIRSPGLGDTAMYLCATSRDPQGSGNTIYFGEGSWLTVV.